This T cell receptor (beta chain) was documented in a study of OX40 agonist ivuxolimab in advanced cancers. Study-wide results and caveats: Normalized expansion of T-cell clones was also low for some nonresponders.

Produced via immunoSEQ multiplex PCR; TCRdb's table is partial and in-frame only. This sample has about 98,000 clones; 70% to 90% occur once, and the top ten carry approximately 0.5%. In the case of this clone: Antigen unknown.

Trimming removed 5 bases from V and 1 base from J; junction bases left unmatched: 13. This CDR3 is 19 amino acids long. The germline V gene has CDR1 SGHNT and CDR2 YENEEA. Specimen: CD4+ or CD8+ T cells sorted from blood, collected in a trial of the OX40 agonist ivuxolimab. The sequence derives from an adult with an advanced solid tumor such as melanoma, head and neck, liver or kidney cancer. The rearrangement joins TRBV11-3 to TRBJ2-6; 8 nucleotides agree with TRBD1. The CDR3 reads CASSPSGQGARSGANVLTF. The CDR3 nucleotides read TGTGCCAGCAGCCCGTCAGGGCAGGGGGCGCGATCTGGGGCCAACGTCCTGACTTTC.